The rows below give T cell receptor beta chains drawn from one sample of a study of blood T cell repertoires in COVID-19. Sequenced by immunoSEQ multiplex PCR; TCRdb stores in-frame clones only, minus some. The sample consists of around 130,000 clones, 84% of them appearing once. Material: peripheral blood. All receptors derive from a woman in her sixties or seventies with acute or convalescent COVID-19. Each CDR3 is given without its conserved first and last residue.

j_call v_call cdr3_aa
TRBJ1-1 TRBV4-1 ASSLRDRGNTEAF
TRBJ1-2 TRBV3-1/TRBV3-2 ASSPSGKGNYGYT
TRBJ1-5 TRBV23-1 ASSQHSSQPQH
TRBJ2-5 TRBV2 ASSRDRGRGETQY
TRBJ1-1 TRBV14 ASSLATTGMTEAF
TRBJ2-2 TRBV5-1 ASSSVGQGMNTGELF
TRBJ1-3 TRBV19 ASSIGGSGNTIY
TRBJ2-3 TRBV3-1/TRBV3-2 ASSQIGGSTDTQY
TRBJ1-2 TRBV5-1 ASSLGTGEYGYT
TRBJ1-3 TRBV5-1 ASSLPGQSIGNTIY
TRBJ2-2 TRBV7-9 ASSSPGTTGELF
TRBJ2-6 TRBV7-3 ASSLPVSGANVLT
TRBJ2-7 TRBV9 ASSVAPNMAHEQY
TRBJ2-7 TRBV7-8 ASSQRGGGGYEQY
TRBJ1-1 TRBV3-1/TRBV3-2 ASSQDRTGPPIEAF
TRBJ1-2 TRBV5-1 ASSLPGTGGPHNYGYT
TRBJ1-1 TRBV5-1 ASRLSGNTEAF
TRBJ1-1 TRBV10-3 AISETGQWTF
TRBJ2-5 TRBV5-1 ASSLETKQETQY
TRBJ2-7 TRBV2 ASSETGLRLSYEQY
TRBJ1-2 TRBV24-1 ATSPDRGTYGYT
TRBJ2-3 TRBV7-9 ASSLRQGNTDTQY
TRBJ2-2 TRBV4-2 ASSQPDRLHGELF
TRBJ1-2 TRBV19 ASSSPVRLTGSYGYT
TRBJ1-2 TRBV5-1 ASSLGTTVYGYT
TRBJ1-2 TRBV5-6 ASSHDRAFYGYT
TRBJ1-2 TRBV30 AWSRTGDVGYT
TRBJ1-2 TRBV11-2 ASSSEGNGYT
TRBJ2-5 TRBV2 ASSQHSGGQETQY
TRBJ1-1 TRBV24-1 ATRLGLNTEAF
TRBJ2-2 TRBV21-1 ASSKRRGGPLTGELF
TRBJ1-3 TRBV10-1 ASNGGLSGNTIY
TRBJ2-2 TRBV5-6 ASSPRDRETGELF
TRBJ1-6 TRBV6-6 ASSYSVGGRSPLH
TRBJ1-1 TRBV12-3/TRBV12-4 ASSGHNTEAF
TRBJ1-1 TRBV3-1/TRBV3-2 ASSQRTGNTEAF
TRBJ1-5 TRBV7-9 ASSRGGSSNQPQH
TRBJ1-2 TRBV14 ASSQDGGGQSRYGYT
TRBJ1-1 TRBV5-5 ASRLGQGNTEAF
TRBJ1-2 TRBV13 ASSLGGGIGGYT
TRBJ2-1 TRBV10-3 AISDRVKQF
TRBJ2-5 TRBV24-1 ATSGYSPETQY
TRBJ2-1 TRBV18 ASSPGKQGVREQF
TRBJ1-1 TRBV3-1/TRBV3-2 ASSPGLSGTEAF
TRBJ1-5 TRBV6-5 ASSYEGNQPQH
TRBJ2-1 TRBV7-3 ASSLQAQGINEQF
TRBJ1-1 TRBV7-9 ASSPAQVTGFTEAF
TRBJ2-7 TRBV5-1 ASSPTGPLRREQY
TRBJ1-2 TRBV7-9 ASSVASGLYT
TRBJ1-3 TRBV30 AWSPGTGAGNTIY
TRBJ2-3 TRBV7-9 ASSFSSVVTDTQY
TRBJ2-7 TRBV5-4 ASSPPGGYEQY
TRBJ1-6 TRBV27 ATARQAYNSPLH
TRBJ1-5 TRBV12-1 ASSFWLSNQPQH
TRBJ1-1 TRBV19 ASSIGQNTEAF
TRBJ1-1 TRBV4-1 ASQGMGRGNTEAF
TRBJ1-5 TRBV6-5 ASRQGARQPQH